The 3 T cell receptor beta chains below come from one sample, sequenced in a study of blood T cells in healthy people across ages. A second about 6 to 11 cycle PCR used barcoded and J-beta primers. One entry per CDR3 protein results from TCRdb running MiXCR on the 5' RACE reads. The repertoire consists of just over 800,000 distinct CDR3 sequences, with roughly 60% occurring once and the leading ten covering 25% to 35%. Sequences were obtained from blood. The receptor source for this set is a man younger than 40 in good health.

This clonotype appeared a few times. The chain couples TRBV20-1 to TRBJ2-7; D possibly corresponds to TRBD1 (6 bases). Germline-derived CDR1 and CDR2 are DFQATT and SNEGSKA (reference sequence). This CDR3 is built from 15 residues. Trimming removed 2 bases from V and 0 bases from J, with 14 bases in between. The CDR3 sequence: CSARPWDIHSYEQYF. The CDR3 DNA reads TGCAGTGCTAGACCCTGGGACATACACTCCTACGAGCAGTACTTC.

This clonotype was seen only a few times. V usage is TRBV29-1 and J usage is TRBJ2-7, with D unresolved. Germline loops: CDR1 SQVTM, CDR2 ANQGSEA. V was clipped by 7 bases and J by 1 base, with 8 bases between them. This CDR3 is built from 11 residues. The chain's CDR3 is CSATKSYEQYF. DNA for the CDR3: TGCAGCGCAACAAAGTCCTACGAGCAGTACTTC.

In its sample, this clonotype was seen many times. The chain carries TRBV12-3 or TRBV12-4 and TRBJ1-5, with 8 bases identical to TRBD1. Germline trimming cut 3 bases from V and 7 bases from J; bases unmatched to any gene: 8. The CDR3 totals 15 residues. CDR3 amino acids: CASSFSGGAHQPQHF. The CDR3 DNA is TGTGCCAGCAGTTTTTCAGGGGGCGCGCACCAGCCCCAGCATTTT.